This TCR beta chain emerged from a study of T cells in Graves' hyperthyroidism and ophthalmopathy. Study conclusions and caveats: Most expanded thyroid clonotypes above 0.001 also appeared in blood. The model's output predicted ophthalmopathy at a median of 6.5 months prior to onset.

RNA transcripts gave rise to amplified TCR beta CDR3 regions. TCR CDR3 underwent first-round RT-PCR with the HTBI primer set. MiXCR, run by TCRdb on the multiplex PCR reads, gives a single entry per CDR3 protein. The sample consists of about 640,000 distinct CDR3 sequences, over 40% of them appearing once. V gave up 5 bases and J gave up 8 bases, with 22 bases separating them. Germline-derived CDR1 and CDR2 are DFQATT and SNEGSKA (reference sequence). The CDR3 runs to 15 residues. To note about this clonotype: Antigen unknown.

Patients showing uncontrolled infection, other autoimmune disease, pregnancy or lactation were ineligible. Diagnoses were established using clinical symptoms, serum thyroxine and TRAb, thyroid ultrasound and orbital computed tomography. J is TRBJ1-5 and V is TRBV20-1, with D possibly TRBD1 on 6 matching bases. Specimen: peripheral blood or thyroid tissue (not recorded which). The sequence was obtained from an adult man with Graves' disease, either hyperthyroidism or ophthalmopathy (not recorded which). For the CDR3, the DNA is TGCAGTGCTCCAGAACGCCCAGGGGCCGCGGAGCCCCAGCATTTT. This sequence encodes CSAPERPGAAEPQHF.